This record covers a single TCR beta chain. This entry belongs to a study of T cell changes during pregnancy in multiple sclerosis. CDR1 is MNHEY and CDR2 is SMNVEV in the germline V gene (reference sequence). V was clipped by 0 bases and J by 1 base, with 16 bases between them. This CDR3 region has 17 residues. Clones were sequenced by immunoSEQ multiplex PCR, and TCRdb holds only the in-frame ones, with some missing. Altogether under 50,000 clones are present, around 92% being singletons, with the ten largest covering around 0.8%. The sequencing used CD4+ T cells from peripheral blood mononuclear cells, collected in the third trimester of pregnancy. The TCR sequence derives from a female donor with multiple sclerosis, enrolled in a pregnancy study. The V and J genes are TRBV27 and TRBJ2-7, with a possible D match to TRBD2 (6 bases). The CDR3 DNA sequence: TGTGCCAGCAGTTTATCGATTAAGGAGGGCCGGTCCTACGAGCAGTACTTC. It is translated as CASSLSIKEGRSYEQYF.